This paragraph reports one T cell receptor beta chain. The CDR3 consists of 14 residues. CDR1 KGHSH and CDR2 LQKENI come from the germline V gene. V trimming: 6 bases; J trimming: 4 bases; junction bases outside the gene matches: 7. Method: immunoSEQ multiplex PCR; TCRdb's copy keeps in-frame clones and lacks some. The data contain 45,000 to 60,000 clones, around nine tenths of them singletons. This specimen comes from a study of early stage breast cancer tumors. Across the whole study: Invasive lobular carcinomas made up about 30% of the 12 ER+/PR+/HER2- tumors.

The TCR sequence derives from a person aged 70 to 80 with breast cancer. The specimen sequenced was blood. V and J are TRBV18 and TRBJ2-7; 9 nucleotides line up with TRBD1. CDR3 region: CASSPGQGQYEQYF. The CDR3 coding sequence is TGTGCCAGCTCGCCTGGACAGGGGCAGTACGAGCAGTACTTC.